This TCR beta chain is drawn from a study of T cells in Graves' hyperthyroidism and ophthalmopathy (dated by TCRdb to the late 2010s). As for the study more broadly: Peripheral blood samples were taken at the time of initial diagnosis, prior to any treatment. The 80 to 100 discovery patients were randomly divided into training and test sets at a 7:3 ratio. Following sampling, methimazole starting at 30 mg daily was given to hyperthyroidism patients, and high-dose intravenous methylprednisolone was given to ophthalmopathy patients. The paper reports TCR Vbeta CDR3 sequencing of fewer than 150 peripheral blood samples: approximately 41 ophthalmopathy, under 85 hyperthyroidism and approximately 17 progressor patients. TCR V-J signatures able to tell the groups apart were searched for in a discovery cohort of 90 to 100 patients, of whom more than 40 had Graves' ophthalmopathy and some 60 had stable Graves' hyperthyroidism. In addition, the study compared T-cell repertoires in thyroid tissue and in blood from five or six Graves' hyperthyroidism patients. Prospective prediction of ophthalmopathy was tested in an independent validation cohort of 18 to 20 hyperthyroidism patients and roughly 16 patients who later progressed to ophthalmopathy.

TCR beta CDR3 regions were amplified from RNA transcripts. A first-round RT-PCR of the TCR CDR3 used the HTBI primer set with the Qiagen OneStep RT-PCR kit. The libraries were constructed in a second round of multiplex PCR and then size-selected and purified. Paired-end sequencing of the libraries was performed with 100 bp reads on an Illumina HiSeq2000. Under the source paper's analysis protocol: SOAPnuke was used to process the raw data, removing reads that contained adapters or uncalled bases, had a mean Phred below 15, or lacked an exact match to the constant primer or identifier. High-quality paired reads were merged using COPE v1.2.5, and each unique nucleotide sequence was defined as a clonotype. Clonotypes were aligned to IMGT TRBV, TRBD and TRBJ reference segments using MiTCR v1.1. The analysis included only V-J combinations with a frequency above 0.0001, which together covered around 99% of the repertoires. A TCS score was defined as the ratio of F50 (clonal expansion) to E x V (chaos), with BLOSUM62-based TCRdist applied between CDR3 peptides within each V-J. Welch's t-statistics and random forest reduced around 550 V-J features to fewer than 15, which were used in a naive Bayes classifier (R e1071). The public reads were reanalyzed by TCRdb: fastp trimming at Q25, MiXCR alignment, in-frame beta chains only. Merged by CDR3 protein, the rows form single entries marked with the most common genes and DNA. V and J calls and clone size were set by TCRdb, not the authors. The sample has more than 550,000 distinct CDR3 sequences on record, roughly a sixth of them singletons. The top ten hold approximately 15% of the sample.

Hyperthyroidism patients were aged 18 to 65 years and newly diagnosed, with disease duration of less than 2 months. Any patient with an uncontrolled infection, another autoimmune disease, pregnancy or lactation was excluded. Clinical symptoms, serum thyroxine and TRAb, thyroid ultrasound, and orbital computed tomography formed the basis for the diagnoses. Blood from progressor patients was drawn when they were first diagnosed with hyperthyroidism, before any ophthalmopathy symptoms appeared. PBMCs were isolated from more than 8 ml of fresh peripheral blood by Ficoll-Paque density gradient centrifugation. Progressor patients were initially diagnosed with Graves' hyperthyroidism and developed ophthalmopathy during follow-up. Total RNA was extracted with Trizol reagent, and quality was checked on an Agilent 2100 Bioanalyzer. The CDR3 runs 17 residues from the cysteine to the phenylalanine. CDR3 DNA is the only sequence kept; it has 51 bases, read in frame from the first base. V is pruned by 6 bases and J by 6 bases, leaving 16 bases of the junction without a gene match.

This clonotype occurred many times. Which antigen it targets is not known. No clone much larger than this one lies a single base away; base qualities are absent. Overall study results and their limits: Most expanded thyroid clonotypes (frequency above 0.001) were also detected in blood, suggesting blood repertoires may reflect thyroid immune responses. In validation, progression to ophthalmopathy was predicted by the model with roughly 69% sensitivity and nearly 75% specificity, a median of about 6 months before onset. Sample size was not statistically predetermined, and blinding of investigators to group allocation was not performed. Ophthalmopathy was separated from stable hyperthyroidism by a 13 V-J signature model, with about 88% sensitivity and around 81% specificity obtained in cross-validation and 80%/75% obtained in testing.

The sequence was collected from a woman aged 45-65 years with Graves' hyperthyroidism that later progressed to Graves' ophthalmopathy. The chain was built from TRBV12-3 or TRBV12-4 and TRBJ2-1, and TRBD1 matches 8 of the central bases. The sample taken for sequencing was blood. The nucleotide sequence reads TGTGCCAGCAGAGAGACAGGGGCCAAGCCCCCGAGCAATGAGCAGTTCTTC. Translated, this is CASRETGAKPPSNEQFF.